This T cell receptor (beta chain) was sequenced for a study of control samples from healthy donors and cancer patients. Profiling relied on immunoSEQ multiplex PCR, and the TCRdb table lists in-frame clones only, not all of them. Found here are about 120,000 clones, about 89% of them singletons; the top ten hold about 7.2%. The clonotype comes from a woman aged 18-35 years in good health. The sequencing input was blood.

The chain's CDR3 is CATSASKGTGGKAFF. The CDR3 DNA reads TGTGCCACCAGTGCATCAAAGGGAACAGGGGGGAAAGCTTTCTTT. This sequence joins TRBV24-1 and TRBJ1-1; 8 bases agree with TRBD1. With V trimmed by 5 bases and J by 9 bases, 13 bases remained unmatched. Germline V lookup: CDR1 KGHDR, CDR2 SFDVKD. The CDR3 runs to 15 residues.